This TCR beta chain was obtained from a study of blood T cell repertoires in COVID-19. Study context: From the United States, Italy and Spain came samples of acute and convalescent COVID-19. PBMCs, B-cell-depleted T cells, or T cells provided the cDNA or gDNA that made up the material.

Original processing methods: Reference gene primer amplification in the assay estimated nucleated cell counts. The table came from immunoSEQ multiplex PCR; TCRdb's copy has only in-frame clones and leaves some out. V and J calls and clone size follow that table, whereas D and trimming were derived from the DNA. This table holds some 120,000 clones, about 83% found once. The TCR sequence derives from a woman aged 45-59 years with acute or convalescent COVID-19. Sequencing was carried out using peripheral blood.

The CDR3 spells CASRAGGSSYNEQFF. The CDR3 region has the DNA TGTGCCAGTAGGGCGGGGGGGAGCTCCTACAATGAGCAGTTCTTC. The chain joins TRBV19 to TRBJ2-1, with 9 bases aligning to TRBD2. V gave up 6 bases and J gave up 0 bases; unmatched junction bases: 3. The CDR3 spans 15 residues. The germline CDR1 and CDR2 sequences are LNHDA and SQIVND (reference sequence).